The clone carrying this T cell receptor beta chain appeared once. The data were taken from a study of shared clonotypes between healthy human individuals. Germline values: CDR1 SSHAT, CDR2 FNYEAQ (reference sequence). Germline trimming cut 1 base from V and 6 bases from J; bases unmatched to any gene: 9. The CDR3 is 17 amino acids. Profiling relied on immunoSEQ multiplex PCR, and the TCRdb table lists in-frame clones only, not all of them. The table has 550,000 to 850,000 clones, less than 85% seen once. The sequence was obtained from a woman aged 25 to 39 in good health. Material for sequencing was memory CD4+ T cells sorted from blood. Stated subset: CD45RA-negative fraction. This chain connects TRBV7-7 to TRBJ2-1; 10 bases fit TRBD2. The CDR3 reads CASSLVRGLAKLNEQFF. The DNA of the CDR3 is TGTGCCAGCAGCTTAGTCAGGGGACTAGCGAAACTCAATGAGCAGTTCTTC.